A single sample gave rise to the 23 T cell receptor beta chains below, sequenced in a study of shared clonotypes between healthy human individuals. The assay was immunoSEQ multiplex PCR, and TCRdb's table has in-frame clones only and misses some. Of 80,000 to 100,000 clones listed, 68% are singletons. Sequencing was carried out using memory CD8+ T cells sorted from blood. Subset specified: CD45RO+ cells pooled with CCR7-negative TemRA cells. These receptors were taken from a man aged 25 to 45 in good health.

The chain carries TRBV11-2 and TRBJ1-5, with D possibly TRBD1 on 5 matching bases. From germline, CDR1 is SGHAT and CDR2 FQNNGV. Trimming shortened V by 1 base and J by 2 bases, and 12 bases separated the two germline ends. This CDR3 comprises 16 residues. CDR3 loop: CASSLGEGLGNQPQHF. CDR3 DNA: TGTGCCAGCAGCTTAGGGGAGGGGTTGGGCAATCAGCCCCAGCATTTT.

The chain carries TRBV28 and TRBJ1-2, with D perhaps matching TRBD1 (5 bases). V was trimmed by 5 bases and J by 7 bases, leaving 26 bases between them. Germline V gene lookup returns CDR1 MDHEN and CDR2 SYDVKM. The CDR3 loop spans 17 amino acids. The DNA of the CDR3 is TGTGCCAGCAGTCTTCCCACCTCCGGACGGGACCTATCTGGCTACACCTTC. Protein: CASSLPTSGRDLSGYTF.

The sample holds one count of this clone. The chain couples TRBV27 to TRBJ1-5; 9 bases fit TRBD1. Unmatched junction bases numbered 17, after V lost 6 bases and J lost 5 bases. This CDR3 has 18 residues. Per the germline V gene, CDR1 is MNHEY and CDR2 is SMNVEV (reference sequence). The CDR3, as DNA: TGTGCCAGCAGCCCCCCCCACTTGATGGGGACAGGGCATCAGCCCCAGCATTTT. Protein sequence: CASSPPHLMGTGHQPQHF.

V is TRBV6-1 and J is TRBJ2-7; 10 bases fit TRBD2. The germline CDR1 and CDR2 sequences are MNHNS and SASEGT. The CDR3 contains 17 residues. V shed 4 bases, J shed 3 bases, and the junction held 12 bases outside the gene matches. The CDR3 DNA follows: TGTGCCAGCAGTGCCGGTGAAGGGCCTAGCGGGAGCTACGAGCAGTACTTC. Amino acid sequence: CASSAGEGPSGSYEQYF.

The rearrangement uses TRBV9 and TRBJ2-1; 9 bases agree with TRBD2. J was trimmed by 2 bases and V by 3 bases; bases with no gene match: 6. CDR1 is SGDLS and CDR2 is YYNGEE in the germline V gene. This CDR3 comprises 16 residues. CDR3 sequence: CASSGSGSAAYNEQFF. In DNA form, the CDR3 reads TGTGCCAGCAGCGGTAGCGGGAGTGCCGCCTACAATGAGCAGTTCTTC.

This chain uses TRBV10-1 with TRBJ1-5; D not certain. Trimming shortened V by 0 bases and J by 5 bases, and 8 bases separated the two germline ends. This CDR3 has 14 amino acids. CDR1 WNHNN and CDR2 SYGVQD come from the germline V gene (reference sequence). DNA of the CDR3: TGCGCCAGCAGTGAGTCGAATGTGCATCAGCCCCAGCATTTT. The encoded protein is CASSESNVHQPQHF.

The chain employs TRBV28 and TRBJ1-4; D unresolved. V dropped 6 bases and J dropped 0 bases, with 5 bases sitting between them. Looked up from germline, CDR1 is MDHEN and CDR2 is SYDVKM. This CDR3 has 13 amino acids. The CDR3 reads CASRKATNEKLFF. In DNA form, the CDR3 reads TGTGCCAGCAGGAAAGCAACTAATGAAAAACTGTTTTTT.

This clone came up many times. This rearrangement joins TRBV9 to TRBJ1-3; no reliable D call. Trimming took 0 bases from V and 1 from J, leaving 8 bases between them. Germline lookup yields CDR1 SGDLS and CDR2 YYNGEE. This CDR3 is 15 amino acids long. The DNA of the CDR3 is TGTGCCAGCAGCGTAGAGTCGGGGTCTGGAAACACCATATATTTT. Translated, it gives CASSVESGSGNTIYF.

The genes are TRBV6-1 and TRBJ2-7; TRBD1 matches at 11 bases. Germline lookup yields CDR1 MNHNS and CDR2 SASEGT. This CDR3 is 15 amino acids long. The junction had 7 bases not matched to a gene; V was cut back by 4 bases and J by 5 bases. The CDR3 sequence is CASSVTGTGGNEQYF. CDR3 coding DNA: TGTGCCAGCAGTGTCACCGGGACAGGGGGTAACGAGCAGTACTTC.

In its sample, this clone was seen a few times. The rearrangement joins TRBV15 to TRBJ1-4; no clear D gene. CDR3 size: 13 residues. Trimming left V 1 base short and J 11 bases short, with 11 bases between. From germline, CDR1 is LNHNV and CDR2 YYDKDF (reference sequence). The CDR3 region is CATSRVVFEKLFF. CDR3 nucleotides: TGTGCCACCAGCAGAGTCGTATTCGAGAAACTGTTTTTT.

This clone has a count of ten or more. This chain connects TRBV7-9 to TRBJ2-7; 14 bases match TRBD2. V dropped 4 bases and J dropped 4; count of bases not matched to a gene: 9. From germline, CDR1 is SEHNR and CDR2 FQNEAQ (reference sequence). The CDR3 length is 17 residues. CDR3 loop: CASSSTTSGRAEYEQYF. CDR3 bases: TGTGCCAGCAGCTCTACGACTAGCGGGAGGGCCGAGTACGAGCAGTACTTC. The whole variable domain, filled in from reference TRBV7-9 and TRBJ2-7, reads DTGVSQNPRHKITKRGQNVTFRCDPISEHNRLYWYRQTLGQGPEFLTYFQNEAQLEKSRLLSDRFSAERPKGSFSTLEIQRTEQGDSAMYLCASSSTTSGRAEYEQYFGPGTRLTVT.

The chain uses TRBV6-1 and TRBJ2-2; 7 bases fit TRBD2. Germline trimming cut 6 bases from V and 2 bases from J; bases unmatched to any gene: 3. The CDR3 spans 14 residues. Per the germline V gene, CDR1 is MNHNS and CDR2 is SASEGT. In nucleotides, the CDR3 is TGTGCCAGCAGCGGGACTACAAACACCGGGGAGCTGTTTTTT. As protein: CASSGTTNTGELFF.

The chain links TRBV5-6 to TRBJ2-3; 7 positions match TRBD1. The CDR3 totals 16 residues. The trim removed 1 base at V and 3 bases at J, leaving 8 bases unmatched. Germline-derived CDR1 and CDR2 are SGHDT and YYEEEE. The CDR3 is CASSLMDRRTTDTQYF. CDR3 in DNA: TGTGCCAGCAGCTTGATGGACAGGCGGACAACAGATACGCAGTATTTT.

The chain employs TRBV15 and TRBJ2-5; D uncertain. V gave up 5 bases and J gave up 2 bases, with 12 bases separating them. Germline CDR1 reads LNHNV; CDR2 reads YYDKDF (reference sequence). The CDR3 covers 14 residues. DNA of the CDR3: TGTGCCACCAGCGGACCCTGGACGCAAGAGACCCAGTACTTC. This translates into CATSGPWTQETQYF.

V gene TRBV5-8 combines with J gene TRBJ2-1, with TRBD1 matching over 9 bases. CDR1 SGHTS and CDR2 YDEGEE come from the germline V gene. Trimming removed 4 bases from V and 5 bases from J; junction bases left unmatched: 7. The CDR3 contains 15 residues. The CDR3 protein is CASSGRDRANNEQFF. In DNA form, the CDR3 reads TGTGCCAGCAGCGGCCGGGACAGGGCCAACAATGAGCAGTTCTTC.

V and J are TRBV19 and TRBJ2-7; tentative D call: TRBD2 (5 bases). V dropped 8 bases and J dropped 7 bases, with 15 bases sitting between them. The CDR3 totals 12 residues. Germline assignment: CDR1 LNHDA and CDR2 SQIVND (reference sequence). The chain's CDR3 is CASRDRTAEQYF. In DNA form, the CDR3 reads TGTGCCAGTCGAGATAGGACTGCGGAGCAGTACTTC.

V and J are TRBV10-3 and TRBJ1-3; 11 bases align to TRBD1. The CDR3 sequence is 14 residues long. Germline V lookup: CDR1 ENHRY, CDR2 SYGVKD. The trim removed 6 bases at V and 5 bases at J, leaving 3 bases unmatched. The CDR3: CAIRDRGQRNTIYF. The CDR3 DNA follows: TGTGCCATCAGGGACAGGGGGCAAAGAAACACCATATATTTT.

V gene TRBV11-2 combines with J gene TRBJ2-1; 7 bases are shared with TRBD2. Germline-derived CDR1 and CDR2 are SGHAT and FQNNGV. The CDR3 covers 16 residues. Germline trimming cut 0 bases from V and 4 bases from J; bases unmatched to any gene: 6. CDR3 in DNA: TGTGCCAGCAGCTTAGATCCTAGCGGTAATTACAATGAGCAGTTCTTC. The encoded protein is CASSLDPSGNYNEQFF.

This chain joins TRBV5-8 and TRBJ2-6, with 9 bases lining up with TRBD1. Per the germline V gene, CDR1 is SGHTS and CDR2 is YDEGEE. With 9 bases clipped from V and 2 bases from J, the junction kept 15 bases outside the gene matches. The CDR3 totals 18 residues. The CDR3, as DNA: TGTGCCATCGTGCCCGGGACAGGGTTCTTTGCTGGGGCCAACGTCCTGACTTTC. It codes for CAIVPGTGFFAGANVLTF.

The chain combines TRBV7-9 with TRBJ2-1; D is ambiguous. V was trimmed by 3 bases and J by 10 bases, leaving 28 bases between them. Germline CDR1 SEHNR, CDR2 FQNEAQ (reference sequence). This CDR3 contains 18 residues. The CDR3 coding sequence is TGTGCCAGCAGCTTGGCCGTTACGAGAACCCTCACCCCTGGAGAGCAGTTCTTC. Its translation is CASSLAVTRTLTPGEQFF.

The rearrangement uses TRBV6-4 and TRBJ2-3, with 12 positions matching TRBD2. V was pared by 8 bases and J by 3 bases, with 3 bases of the junction left unmatched. Germline CDR1 is MRHNA and CDR2 is SNTAGT. This CDR3 has 14 residues. The CDR3 coding sequence is TGTGCCAGCCTAGCGGGAGGGCCTACAGATACGCAGTATTTT. Translated: CASLAGGPTDTQYF.

A single count supports this clone. The chain combines TRBV12-5 with TRBJ2-1; 10 bases map to TRBD2. Germline assignment: CDR1 LGHNT and CDR2 FRNRAP. This CDR3 comprises 15 residues. The V segment lost 6 bases and the J segment 11 bases; nucleotides outside the gene matches: 13. The CDR3 DNA is TGTGCTAGTGGGCCAGCGGGAGGGGACCCAATGCAGCAGTTCTTC. Translation gives CASGPAGGDPMQQFF.

A few counts support this clone. V is TRBV5-8 and J is TRBJ2-7, with 7 bases lining up with TRBD2. This CDR3 has 14 amino acids. From germline, CDR1 is SGHTS and CDR2 YDEGEE. With V trimmed by 3 bases and J by 3 bases, 6 bases remained unmatched. The CDR3 is CASSYGGGVYEQYF. CDR3 nucleotide sequence: TGTGCCAGCAGCTATGGTGGGGGGGTCTACGAGCAGTACTTC.